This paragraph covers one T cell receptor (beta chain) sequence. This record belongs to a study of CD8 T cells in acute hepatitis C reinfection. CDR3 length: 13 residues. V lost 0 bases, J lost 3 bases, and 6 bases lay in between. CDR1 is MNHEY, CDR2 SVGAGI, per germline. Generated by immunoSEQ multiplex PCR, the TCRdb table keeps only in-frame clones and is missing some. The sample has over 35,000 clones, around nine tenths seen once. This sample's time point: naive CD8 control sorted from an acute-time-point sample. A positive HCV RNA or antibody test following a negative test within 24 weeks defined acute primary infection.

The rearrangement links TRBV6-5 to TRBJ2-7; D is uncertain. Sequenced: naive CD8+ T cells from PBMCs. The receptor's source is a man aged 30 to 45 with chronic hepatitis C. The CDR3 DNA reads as TGTGCCAGCAGTTACTCTGATCACTACGAGCAGTACTTC. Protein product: CASSYSDHYEQYF.